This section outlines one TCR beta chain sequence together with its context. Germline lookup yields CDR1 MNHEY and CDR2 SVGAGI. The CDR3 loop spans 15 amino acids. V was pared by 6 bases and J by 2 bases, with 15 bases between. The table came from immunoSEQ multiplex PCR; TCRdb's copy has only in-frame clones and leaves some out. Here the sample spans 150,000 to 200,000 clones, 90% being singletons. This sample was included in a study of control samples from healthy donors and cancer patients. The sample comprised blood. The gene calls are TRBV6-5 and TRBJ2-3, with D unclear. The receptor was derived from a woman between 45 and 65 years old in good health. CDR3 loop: CASSPDPSPTDTQYF. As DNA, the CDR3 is TGTGCCAGCAGCCCCGACCCCTCCCCCACAGATACGCAGTATTTT.